The T cell receptor beta chain described here comes from a study of CD8 T cells in Susac syndrome. RNA, at about 0.45 to 1 ug, was reverse transcribed with random hexamers. Coverage of TCR beta CDR3 amplification by immunoSEQ multiplex PCR extended to 54 Vbeta and 13 Jbeta. One entry per CDR3 protein, called by TCRdb with MiXCR from the immunoSEQ multiplex PCR reads. Of about 140,000 distinct CDR3 sequences detected, more than 90% appear once; the ten largest clones hold 0.075% to 0.09%. Specimen: CD4+ T cells from PBMCs. This receptor was taken from a human donor with Susac syndrome.

CDR3 loop: CASSWASGSGELFF. The CDR3 DNA sequence: TGTGCCAGCAGCTGGGCTAGCGGGAGCGGGGAGCTGTTTTTT. The chain uses TRBV7-2 and TRBJ2-2; 10 bases are a match to TRBD2. V shed 4 bases, J shed 7 bases, and the junction held 3 bases outside the gene matches. The CDR3 is made up of 14 amino acids. Per germline, CDR1 SGHTA and CDR2 FQGNSA.